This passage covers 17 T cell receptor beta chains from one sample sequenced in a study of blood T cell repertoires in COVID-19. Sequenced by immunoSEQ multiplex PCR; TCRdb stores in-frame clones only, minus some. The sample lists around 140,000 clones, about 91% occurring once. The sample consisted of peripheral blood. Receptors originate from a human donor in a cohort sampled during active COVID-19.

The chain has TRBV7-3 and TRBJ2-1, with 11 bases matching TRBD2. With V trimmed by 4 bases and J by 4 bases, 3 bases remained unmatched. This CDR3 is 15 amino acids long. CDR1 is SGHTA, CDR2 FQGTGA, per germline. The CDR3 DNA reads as TGTGCCAGCAGCTCCCGACTAGCGGGGTACAATGAGCAGTTCTTC. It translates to CASSSRLAGYNEQFF.

CDR3 residues: CSVAVGVGNQPQHF. CDR3 coding DNA: TGCAGCGTTGCAGTGGGAGTAGGCAATCAGCCCCAGCATTTT. The chain couples TRBV29-1 to TRBJ1-5; D gene ambiguous. Germline assignment: CDR1 SQVTM and CDR2 ANQGSEA. Trimming took 4 bases from V and 2 from J, leaving 12 bases between them. The CDR3 loop spans 14 amino acids.

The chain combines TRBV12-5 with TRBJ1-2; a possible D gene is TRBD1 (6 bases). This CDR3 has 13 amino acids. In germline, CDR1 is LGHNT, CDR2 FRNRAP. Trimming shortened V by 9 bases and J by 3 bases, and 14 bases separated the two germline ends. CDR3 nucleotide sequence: TGTGCTAGCAGCAGGGGTAGCGACTATGGCTACACCTTC. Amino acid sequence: CASSRGSDYGYTF.

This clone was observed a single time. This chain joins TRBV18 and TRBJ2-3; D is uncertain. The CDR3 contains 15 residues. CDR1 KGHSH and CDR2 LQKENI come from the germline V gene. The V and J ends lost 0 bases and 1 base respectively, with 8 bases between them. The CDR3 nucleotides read TGTGCCAGCTCACCACCGTTCCTCGGCACAGATACGCAGTATTTT. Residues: CASSPPFLGTDTQYF.

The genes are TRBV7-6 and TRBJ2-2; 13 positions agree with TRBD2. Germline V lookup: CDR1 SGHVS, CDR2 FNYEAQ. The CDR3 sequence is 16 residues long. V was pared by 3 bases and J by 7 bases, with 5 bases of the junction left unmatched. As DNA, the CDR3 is TGTGCCAGCAGCTTCACTAGCGGGGGGGCGGTCGGGGAGCTGTTTTTT. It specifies CASSFTSGGAVGELFF.

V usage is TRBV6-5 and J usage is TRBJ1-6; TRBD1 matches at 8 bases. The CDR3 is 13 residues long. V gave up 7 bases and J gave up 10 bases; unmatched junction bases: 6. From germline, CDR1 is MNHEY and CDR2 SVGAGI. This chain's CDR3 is CASTRTGNSPLHF. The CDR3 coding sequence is TGTGCCAGCACCAGGACAGGGAACTCACCCCTCCACTTT.

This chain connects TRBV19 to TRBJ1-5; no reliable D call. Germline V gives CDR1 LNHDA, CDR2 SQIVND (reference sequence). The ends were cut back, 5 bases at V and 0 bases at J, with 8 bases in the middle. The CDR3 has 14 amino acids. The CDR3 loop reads CASSVQSSNQPQHF. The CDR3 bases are TGTGCCAGTAGTGTACAGAGTAGCAATCAGCCCCAGCATTTT.

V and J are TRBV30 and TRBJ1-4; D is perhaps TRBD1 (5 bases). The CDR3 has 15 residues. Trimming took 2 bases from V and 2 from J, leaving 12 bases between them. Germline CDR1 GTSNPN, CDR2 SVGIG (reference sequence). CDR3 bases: TGTGCCTGGAGTTTAAGGGGAGGGACTAATGAAAAACTGTTTTTT. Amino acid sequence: CAWSLRGGTNEKLFF.

The CDR3 coding sequence is TGTGCCGCCCACATTGCCGGGACAGGGGCGGGTGAAAAACTGTTTTTT. Encoded protein: CAAHIAGTGAGEKLFF. The rearrangement uses TRBV30 and TRBJ1-4; 10 positions match TRBD1. J gave up 7 bases and V 8 bases, and 16 bases lay outside the gene matches. The CDR3 covers 16 residues. Germline loops: CDR1 GTSNPN, CDR2 SVGIG (reference sequence).

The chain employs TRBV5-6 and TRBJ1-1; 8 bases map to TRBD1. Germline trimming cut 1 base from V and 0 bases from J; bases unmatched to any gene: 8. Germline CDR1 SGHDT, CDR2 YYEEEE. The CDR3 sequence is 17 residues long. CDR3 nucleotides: TGTGCCAGCAGCTTGAACCAGGGGGCCTTTCTGAACACTGAAGCTTTCTTT. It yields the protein CASSLNQGAFLNTEAFF.

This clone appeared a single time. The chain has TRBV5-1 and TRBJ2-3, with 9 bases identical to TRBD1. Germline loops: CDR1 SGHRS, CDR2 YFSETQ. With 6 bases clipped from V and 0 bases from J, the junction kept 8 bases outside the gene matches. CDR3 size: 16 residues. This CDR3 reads CASTQTGGTSTDTQYF. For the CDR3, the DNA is TGCGCCAGCACCCAGACAGGGGGGACTAGCACAGATACGCAGTATTTT. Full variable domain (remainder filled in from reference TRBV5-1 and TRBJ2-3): KAGVTQTPRYLIKTRGQQVTLSCSPISGHRSVSWYQQTPGQGLQFLFEYFSETQRNKGNFPGRFSGRQFSNSRSEMNVSTLELGDSALYLCASTQTGGTSTDTQYFGPGTRLTVL.

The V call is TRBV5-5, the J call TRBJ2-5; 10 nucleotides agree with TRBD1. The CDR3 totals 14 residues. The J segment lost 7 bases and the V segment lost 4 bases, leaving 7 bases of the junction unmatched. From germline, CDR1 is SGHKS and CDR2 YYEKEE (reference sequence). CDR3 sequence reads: CASSPEGTGATQYF. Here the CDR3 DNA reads TGTGCCAGCAGCCCCGAGGGGACAGGGGCGACCCAGTACTTC.

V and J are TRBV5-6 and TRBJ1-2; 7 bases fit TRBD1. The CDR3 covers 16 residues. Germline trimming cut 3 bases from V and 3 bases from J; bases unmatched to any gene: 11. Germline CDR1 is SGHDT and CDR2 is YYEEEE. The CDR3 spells CASSSGQLNLYYGYTF. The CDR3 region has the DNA TGTGCCAGCAGCTCGGGACAGCTAAACCTTTACTATGGCTACACCTTC.

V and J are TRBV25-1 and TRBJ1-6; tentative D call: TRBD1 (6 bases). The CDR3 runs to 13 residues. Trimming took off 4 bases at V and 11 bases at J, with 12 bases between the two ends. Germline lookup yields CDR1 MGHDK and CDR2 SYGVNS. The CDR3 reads CASSAGRGTPLHF. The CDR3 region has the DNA TGTGCCAGCAGTGCGGGCAGGGGAACACCCCTCCACTTT.

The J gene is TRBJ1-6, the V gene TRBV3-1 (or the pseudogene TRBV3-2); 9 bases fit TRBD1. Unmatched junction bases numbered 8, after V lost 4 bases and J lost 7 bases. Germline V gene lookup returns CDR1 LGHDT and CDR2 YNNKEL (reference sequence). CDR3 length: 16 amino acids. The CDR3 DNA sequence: TGTGCCAGCAGCCCAGGGACAGGGACGGAAAATTCACCCCTCCACTTT. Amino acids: CASSPGTGTENSPLHF.

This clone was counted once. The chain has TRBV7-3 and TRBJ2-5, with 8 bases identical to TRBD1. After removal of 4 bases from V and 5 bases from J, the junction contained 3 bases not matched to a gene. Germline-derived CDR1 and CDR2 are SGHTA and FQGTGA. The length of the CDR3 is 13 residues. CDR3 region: CASSSRGRETQYF. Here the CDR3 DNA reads TGTGCCAGCAGCTCCAGGGGGCGGGAGACCCAGTACTTC.

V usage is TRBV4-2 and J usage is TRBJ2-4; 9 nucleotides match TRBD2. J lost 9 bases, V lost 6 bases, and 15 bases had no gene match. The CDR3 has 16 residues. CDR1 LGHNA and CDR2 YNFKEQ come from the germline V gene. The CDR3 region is CASRQSQASGDTIQYF. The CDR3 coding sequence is TGTGCCAGCAGACAAAGCCAGGCTAGCGGGGATACCATTCAGTACTTC.